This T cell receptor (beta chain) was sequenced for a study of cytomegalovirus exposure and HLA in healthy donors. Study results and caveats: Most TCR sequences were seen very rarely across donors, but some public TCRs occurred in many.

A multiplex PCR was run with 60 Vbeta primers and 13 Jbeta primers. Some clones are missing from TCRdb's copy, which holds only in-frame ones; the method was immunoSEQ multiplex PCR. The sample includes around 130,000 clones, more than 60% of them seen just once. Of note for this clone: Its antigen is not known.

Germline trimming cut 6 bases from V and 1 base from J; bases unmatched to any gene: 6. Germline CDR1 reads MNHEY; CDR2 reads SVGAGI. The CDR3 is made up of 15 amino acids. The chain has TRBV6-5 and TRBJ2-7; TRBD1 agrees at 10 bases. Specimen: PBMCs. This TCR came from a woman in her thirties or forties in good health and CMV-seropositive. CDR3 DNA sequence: TGTGCCAGCAGCGAGGGACAGGGGATATCCTACGAGCAGTACTTC. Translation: CASSEGQGISYEQYF.